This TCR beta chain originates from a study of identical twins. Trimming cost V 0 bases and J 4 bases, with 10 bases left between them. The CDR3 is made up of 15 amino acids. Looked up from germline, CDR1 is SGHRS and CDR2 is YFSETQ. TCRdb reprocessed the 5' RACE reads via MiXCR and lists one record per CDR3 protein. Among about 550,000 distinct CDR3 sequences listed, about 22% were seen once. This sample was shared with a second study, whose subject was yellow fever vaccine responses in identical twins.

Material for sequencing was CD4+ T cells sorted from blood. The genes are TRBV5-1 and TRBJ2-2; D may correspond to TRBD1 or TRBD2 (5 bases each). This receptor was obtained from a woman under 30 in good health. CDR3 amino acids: CASSLVAGSTGELFF. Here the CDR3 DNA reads TGCGCCAGCAGCTTGGTGGCAGGGAGCACCGGGGAGCTGTTTTTT.